This T cell receptor beta chain appears in the sequencing data of a study of T cell repertoires in cytomegalovirus infection. Study context: CMV epitopes, recently identified HLA-C-restricted and well-studied HLA-B-restricted, were used. Indications came from public TCR beta signatures; they pointed to CMV infection and to a matching HLA type. Whole-study results and caveats: Adding up the frequency of public TCR beta families identified people who carried CMV plus the relevant HLA.

From the reads, TCRdb called clonotypes with MiXCR, one entry per CDR3 protein. The sample consists of around 300,000 distinct CDR3 sequences, approximately 22% of them appearing once. V lost 3 bases to trimming and J lost 3 bases, with 17 bases between them. The germline CDR1 and CDR2 sequences are LNHDA and SQIVND (reference sequence). This CDR3 comprises 17 residues. In the case of this clonotype: Antigen specificity is unknown.

J is TRBJ2-2 and V is TRBV19; possible D gene TRBD2, 5 bases. The clonotype comes from a human donor in good health (CMV status not recorded). Some clones in this sample may be carry-over from other donors' samples. The sample consisted of cultured PBMCs, taken from culture after CMV antigen stimulation. The CDR3 loop is CASSIPAGGGYTGELFF. The CDR3 region has the DNA TGTGCCAGTAGTATCCCCGCCGGCGGAGGTTACACCGGGGAGCTGTTTTTT.